One TCR beta chain is described in this entry. What it binds is unknown. Autoimmune disease history or systemic immunosuppression led to patients being barred. The repertoire was sequenced with immunoSEQ multiplex PCR; TCRdb's copy has only in-frame clones and lacks some. This sample carries 70,000 to 80,000 clones, roughly 81% of them seen once, and the ten largest clones take less than 5.5%. This record comes from a study of OX40 agonist ivuxolimab in advanced cancers. Study-wide results and limits: Also showing low normalized T-cell clonal expansion were some of the nonresponders.

CDR3 length: 16 residues. Looked up from germline, CDR1 is SGHTA and CDR2 is FQGNSA. V lost 5 bases and J lost 8, with 19 bases in between. This sequence was found in an adult with an advanced solid tumor such as melanoma, head and neck, liver or kidney cancer. This specimen consisted of CD4+ or CD8+ T cells sorted from blood, obtained in a trial of the OX40 agonist ivuxolimab. The V call is TRBV7-2, the J call TRBJ1-6; D is unclear. The CDR3 spells CASSQFAAGLDSPLHF. Written as DNA, the CDR3 is TGTGCCAGCAGCCAATTCGCGGCGGGTCTGGATTCACCCCTCCACTTT.